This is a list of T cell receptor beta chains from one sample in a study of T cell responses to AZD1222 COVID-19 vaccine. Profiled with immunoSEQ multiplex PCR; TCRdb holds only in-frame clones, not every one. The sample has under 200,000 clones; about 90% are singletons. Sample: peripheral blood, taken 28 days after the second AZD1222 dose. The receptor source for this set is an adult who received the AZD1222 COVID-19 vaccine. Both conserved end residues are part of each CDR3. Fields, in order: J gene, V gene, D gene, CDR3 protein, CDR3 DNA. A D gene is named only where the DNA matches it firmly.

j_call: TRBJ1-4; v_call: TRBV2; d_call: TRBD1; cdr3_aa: CASSPTGTNEKLFF; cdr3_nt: TGTGCCAGCAGTCCGACAGGGACTAATGAAAAACTGTTTTTT
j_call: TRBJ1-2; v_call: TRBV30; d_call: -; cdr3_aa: CAWSPGEPYGYTF; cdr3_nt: TGTGCCTGGAGTCCAGGGGAGCCCTATGGCTACACCTTC
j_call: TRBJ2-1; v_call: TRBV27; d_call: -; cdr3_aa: CASSFVGYNEQFF; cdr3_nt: TGTGCCAGCAGTTTTGTGGGGTACAATGAGCAGTTCTTC
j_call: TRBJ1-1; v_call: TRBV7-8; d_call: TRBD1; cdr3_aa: CASSETGEAFF; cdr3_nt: TGTGCCAGCAGCGAGACAGGGGAGGCTTTCTTT
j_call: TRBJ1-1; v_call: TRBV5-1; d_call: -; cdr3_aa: CASRNQGNVHTEAFF; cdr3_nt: TGCGCCAGCAGAAATCAGGGTAACGTGCACACTGAAGCTTTCTTT
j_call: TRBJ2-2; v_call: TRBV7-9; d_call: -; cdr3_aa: CASRANWTSNTGELFF; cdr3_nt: TGTGCCAGCAGGGCGAATTGGACTTCTAACACCGGGGAGCTGTTTTTT
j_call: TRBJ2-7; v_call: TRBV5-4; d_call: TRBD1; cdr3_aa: CASSKGQGDYEQYF; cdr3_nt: TGTGCCAGCAGCAAGGGACAGGGAGACTACGAGCAGTACTTC
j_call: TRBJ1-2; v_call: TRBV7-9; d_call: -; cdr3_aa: CASTAGSYGYTF; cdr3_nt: TGTGCCAGCACCGCGGGGAGCTATGGCTACACCTTC
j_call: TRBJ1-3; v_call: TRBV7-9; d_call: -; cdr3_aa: CASSLGVSGNTIYF; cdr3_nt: TGTGCCAGCAGCTTAGGAGTCTCTGGAAACACCATATATTTT
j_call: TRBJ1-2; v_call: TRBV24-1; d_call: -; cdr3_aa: CATSSRTGPYGYTF; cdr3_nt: TGTGCCACCAGTTCAAGGACTGGGCCATATGGCTACACCTTC
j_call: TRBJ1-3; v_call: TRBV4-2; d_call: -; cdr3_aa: CASSQDRAGYSGNTIYF; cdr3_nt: TGTGCCAGCAGCCAAGATAGGGCAGGGTACTCTGGAAACACCATATATTTT
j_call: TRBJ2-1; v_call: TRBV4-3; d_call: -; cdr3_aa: CASSQDLRDEQFF; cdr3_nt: TGCGCCAGCAGCCAAGATCTACGGGATGAGCAGTTCTTC
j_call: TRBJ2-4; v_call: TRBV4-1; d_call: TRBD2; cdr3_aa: CASSQGWREVGNIQYF; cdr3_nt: TGCGCCAGCAGCCAAGGGTGGCGGGAGGTGGGGAACATTCAGTACTTC
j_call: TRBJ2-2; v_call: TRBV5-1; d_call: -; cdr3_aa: CASSLSGSNTGELFF; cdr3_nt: TGCGCCAGCAGCTTGAGCGGATCGAACACCGGGGAGCTGTTTTTT
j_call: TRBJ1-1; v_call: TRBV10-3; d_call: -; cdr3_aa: CAISEAGEAFF; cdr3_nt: TGTGCCATCAGTGAAGCGGGTGAAGCTTTCTTT
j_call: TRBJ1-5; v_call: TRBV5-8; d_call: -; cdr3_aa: CASSFGLGRYSNQPQHF; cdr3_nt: TGTGCCAGCAGCTTCGGGTTAGGACGGTATAGCAATCAGCCCCAGCATTTT
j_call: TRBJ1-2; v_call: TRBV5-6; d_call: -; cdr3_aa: CASSPTIGSFWDGYTF; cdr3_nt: TGTGCCAGCAGCCCGACTATCGGGAGTTTTTGGGATGGCTACACCTTC
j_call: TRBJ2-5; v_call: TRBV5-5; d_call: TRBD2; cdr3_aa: CASTLGSSGGKETQYF; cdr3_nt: TGTGCCAGCACCCTGGGGTCAAGCGGGGGGAAAGAGACCCAGTACTTC
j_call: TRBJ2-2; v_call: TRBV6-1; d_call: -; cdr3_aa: CASSEHRDYFTGELFF; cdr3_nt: TGTGCCAGCAGTGAACACAGGGACTACTTTACCGGGGAGCTGTTTTTT
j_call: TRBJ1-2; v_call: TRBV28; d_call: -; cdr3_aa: CASSLLNYGYTF; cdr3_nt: TGTGCCAGCAGTTTATTGAACTATGGCTACACCTTC
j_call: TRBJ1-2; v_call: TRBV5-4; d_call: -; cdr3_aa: CASSLNFGYTF; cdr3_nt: TGTGCCAGCAGCTTGAACTTTGGCTACACCTTC
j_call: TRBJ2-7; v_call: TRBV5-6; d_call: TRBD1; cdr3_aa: CASTTRQGREQYF; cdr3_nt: TGTGCCAGCACCACGAGACAGGGGCGGGAGCAGTACTTC
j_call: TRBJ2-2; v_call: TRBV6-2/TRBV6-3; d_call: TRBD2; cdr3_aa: CASSILETSGRHGELFF; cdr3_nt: TGTGCCAGCAGTATCCTCGAGACTAGCGGGAGGCACGGGGAGCTGTTTTTT